What follows are 6 T cell receptor beta chains derived from one specimen sequenced in a study of cytomegalovirus exposure and HLA in healthy donors. The PCR ran on 60 Vbeta and 13 Jbeta primers. Assay: immunoSEQ multiplex PCR; the TCRdb copy retains only in-frame clones and omits some. The sample records about 190,000 clones, 75% to 80% being singletons. The sample was PBMCs. The receptors originated from a woman in her 30s in good health and CMV-seropositive.

V usage is TRBV21-1 and J usage is TRBJ1-5; the listed D gene, TRBD1, was not tested against the DNA. TRBV21-1 is a pseudogene locus. The CDR3 is 18 amino acids. CDR3 loop: CASSKGVGIGGNNQPQHF. CDR3 DNA: TGTGCCAGCAGCAAAGGGGTCGGGATAGGGGGTAACAATCAGCCCCAGCATTTT.

V and J are TRBV27 and TRBJ1-5; D is ambiguous. Deletions cut 5 bases from V and 2 bases from J, with 16 bases between. Per the germline V gene, CDR1 is MNHEY and CDR2 is SMNVEV (reference sequence). CDR3 length: 16 residues. Here the CDR3 DNA reads TGTGCCAGCAGTATCATCTTTAACGGGGGCAATCAGCCCCAGCATTTT. Its protein is CASSIIFNGGNQPQHF.

The rearrangement links TRBV2 to TRBJ2-1; 12 positions match TRBD2. This CDR3 has 17 residues. V lost 6 bases to trimming and J lost 3 bases; unmatched junction nucleotides: 9. Germline loops: CDR1 SNHLY, CDR2 FYNNEI. DNA for the CDR3: TGTGCCAGCAGGTATCGACTAGCGGGAGAAATCTACAATGAGCAGTTCTTC. It translates to CASRYRLAGEIYNEQFF.

Concerning this clone: Within the sample, other DNA sequences also encode this same CDR3. The chain uses TRBV18 and TRBJ2-7, with a tentative D call TRBD1 (6 bases). Germline V gene lookup returns CDR1 KGHSH and CDR2 LQKENI. With 3 bases removed from V and 2 bases from J, the gap between germline ends came to 14 bases. This CDR3 is built from 15 residues. CDR3 residues: CASSPPGTPTYEQYF. Written as DNA, the CDR3 is TGTGCCAGCTCACCGCCGGGGACACCAACCTACGAGCAGTACTTC. Variable domain in full (rest from reference TRBV18 and TRBJ2-7): NAGVMQNPRHLVRRRGQEARLRCSPMKGHSHVYWYRQLPEEGLKFMVYLQKENIIDESGMPKERFSAEFPKEGPSILRIQQVVRGDSAAYFCASSPPGTPTYEQYFGPGTRLTVT.

The chain couples TRBV6-5 to TRBJ2-7; possible D gene TRBD2, 6 bases. This CDR3 contains 13 residues. The V gene's germline CDR1 is MNHEY and CDR2 SVGAGI. With 5 bases removed from V and 7 bases from J, the gap between germline ends came to 15 bases. For the CDR3, the DNA is TGTGCCAGCAGTCGGGAGACCGCGCGGGAGCAGTACTTC. As protein: CASSRETAREQYF.

This chain connects TRBV7-2 to TRBJ1-1; the match to TRBD1 covers 7 bases. CDR3 length: 18 residues. CDR1 and CDR2 from the germline V gene are SGHTA and FQGNSA. V lost 1 base to trimming and J lost 1 base; unmatched junction nucleotides: 12. CDR3 amino acids: CASSLVGGTAISNTEAFF. CDR3 sequence (DNA): TGTGCCAGCAGCTTAGTTGGCGGGACAGCCATCTCGAACACTGAAGCTTTCTTT.